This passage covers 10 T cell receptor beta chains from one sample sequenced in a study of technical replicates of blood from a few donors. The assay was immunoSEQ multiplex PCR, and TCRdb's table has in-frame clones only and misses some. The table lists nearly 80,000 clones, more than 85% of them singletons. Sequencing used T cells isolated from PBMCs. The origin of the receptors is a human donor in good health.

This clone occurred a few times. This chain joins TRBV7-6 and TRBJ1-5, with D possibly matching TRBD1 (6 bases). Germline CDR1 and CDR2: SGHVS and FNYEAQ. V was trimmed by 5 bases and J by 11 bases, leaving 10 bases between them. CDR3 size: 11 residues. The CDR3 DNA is TGTGCCAGCAGCCTCGGACAGTCCCAGCATTTT. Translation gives CASSLGQSQHF.

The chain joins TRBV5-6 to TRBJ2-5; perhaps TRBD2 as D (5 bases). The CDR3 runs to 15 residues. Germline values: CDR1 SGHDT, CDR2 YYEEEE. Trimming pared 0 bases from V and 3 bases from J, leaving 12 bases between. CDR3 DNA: TGTGCCAGCAGCTTGGCCGGTGTGGGAGAAGAGACCCAGTACTTC. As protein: CASSLAGVGEETQYF.

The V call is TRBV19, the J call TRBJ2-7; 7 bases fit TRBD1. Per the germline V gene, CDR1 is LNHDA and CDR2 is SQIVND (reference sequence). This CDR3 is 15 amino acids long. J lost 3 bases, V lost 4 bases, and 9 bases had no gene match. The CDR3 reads CASSTQGQTSYEQYF. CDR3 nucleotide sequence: TGTGCCAGTAGTACTCAGGGACAGACCAGCTACGAGCAGTACTTC.

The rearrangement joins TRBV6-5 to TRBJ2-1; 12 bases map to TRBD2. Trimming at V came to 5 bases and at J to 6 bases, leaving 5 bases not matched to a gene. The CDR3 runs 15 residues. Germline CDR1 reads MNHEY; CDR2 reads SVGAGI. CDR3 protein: CASSAMTSGSNEQFF. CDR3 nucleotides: TGTGCCAGCAGTGCCATGACTAGCGGGAGCAATGAGCAGTTCTTC.

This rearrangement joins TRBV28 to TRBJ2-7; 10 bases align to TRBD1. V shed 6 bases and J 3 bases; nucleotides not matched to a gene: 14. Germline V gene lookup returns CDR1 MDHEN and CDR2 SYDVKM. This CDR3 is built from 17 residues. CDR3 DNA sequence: TGTGCCAGCAGCCTTCTCTTAGGGGGGACAGGGGTCTACGAGCAGTACTTC. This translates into CASSLLLGGTGVYEQYF.

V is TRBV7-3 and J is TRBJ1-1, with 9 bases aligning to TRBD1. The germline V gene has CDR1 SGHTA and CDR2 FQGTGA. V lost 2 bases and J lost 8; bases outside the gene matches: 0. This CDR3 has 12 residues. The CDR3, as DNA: TGTGCCAGCAGCTTAGGGACAGGGGAAGCTTTCTTT. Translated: CASSLGTGEAFF.

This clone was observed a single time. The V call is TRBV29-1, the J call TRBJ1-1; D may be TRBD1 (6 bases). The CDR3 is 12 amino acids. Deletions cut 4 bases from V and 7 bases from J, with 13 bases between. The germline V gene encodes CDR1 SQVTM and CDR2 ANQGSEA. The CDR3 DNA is TGCAGCGTTGGATTCCAGGACAGTGAAGCTTTCTTT. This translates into CSVGFQDSEAFF.

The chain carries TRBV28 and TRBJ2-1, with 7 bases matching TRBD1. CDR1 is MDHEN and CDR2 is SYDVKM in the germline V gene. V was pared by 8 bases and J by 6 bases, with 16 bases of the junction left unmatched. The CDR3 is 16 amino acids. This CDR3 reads CASCISGTEASNEQFF. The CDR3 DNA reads TGTGCCAGCTGTATCTCCGGGACAGAGGCTAGCAATGAGCAGTTCTTC. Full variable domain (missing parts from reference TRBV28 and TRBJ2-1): DVKVTQSSRYLVKRTGEKVFLECVQDMDHENMFWYRQDPGLGLRLIYFSYDVKMKEKGDIPEGYSVSREKKERFSLILESASTNQTSMYLCASCISGTEASNEQFFGPGTRLTVL.

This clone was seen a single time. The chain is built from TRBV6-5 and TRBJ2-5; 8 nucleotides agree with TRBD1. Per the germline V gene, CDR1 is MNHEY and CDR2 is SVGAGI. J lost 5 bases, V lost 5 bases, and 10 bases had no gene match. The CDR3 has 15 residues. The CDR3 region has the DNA TGTGCCAGCAGTCTAGGACAGGGTGTACCTGAGACCCAGTACTTC. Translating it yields CASSLGQGVPETQYF.

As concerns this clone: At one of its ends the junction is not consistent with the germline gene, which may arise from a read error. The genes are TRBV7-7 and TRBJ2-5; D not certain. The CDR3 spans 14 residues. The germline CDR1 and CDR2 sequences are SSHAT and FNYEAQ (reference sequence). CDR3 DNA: TGTGCTAGCAGCTTAGGCCAGTATCAAGAGACCCAGTACTTC. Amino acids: CASSLGQYQETQYF.